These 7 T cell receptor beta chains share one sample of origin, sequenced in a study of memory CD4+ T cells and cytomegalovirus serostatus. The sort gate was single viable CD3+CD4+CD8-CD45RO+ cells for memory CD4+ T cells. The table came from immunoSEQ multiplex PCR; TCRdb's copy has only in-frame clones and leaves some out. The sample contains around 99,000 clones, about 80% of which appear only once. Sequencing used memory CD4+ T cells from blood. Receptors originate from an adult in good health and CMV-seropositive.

The CDR3 is CASSPPGTSTDTQYF. In DNA form, the CDR3 reads TGTGCCAGCAGCCCCCCCGGGACTAGCACAGATACGCAGTATTTT. The chain employs TRBV5-4 and TRBJ2-3, with a possible D match to TRBD2 (6 bases). Germline loops: CDR1 SGHNT, CDR2 YYREEE (reference sequence). This CDR3 comprises 15 residues. V was pared by 4 bases and J by 0 bases, with 12 bases between.

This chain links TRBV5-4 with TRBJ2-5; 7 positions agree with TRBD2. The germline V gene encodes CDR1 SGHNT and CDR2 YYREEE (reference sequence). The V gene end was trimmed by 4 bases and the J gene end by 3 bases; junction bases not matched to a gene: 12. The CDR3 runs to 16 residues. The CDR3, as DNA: TGTGCCAGCAGCCCCGGACTAGTTCGAGCGGAAGAGACCCAGTACTTC. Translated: CASSPGLVRAEETQYF.

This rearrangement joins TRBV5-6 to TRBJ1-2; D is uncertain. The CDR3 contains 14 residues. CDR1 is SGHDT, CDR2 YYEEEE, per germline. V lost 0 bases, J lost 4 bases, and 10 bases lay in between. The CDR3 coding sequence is TGTGCCAGCAGCTTGGCCCGGGTTCCCTATGGCTACACCTTC. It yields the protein CASSLARVPYGYTF.

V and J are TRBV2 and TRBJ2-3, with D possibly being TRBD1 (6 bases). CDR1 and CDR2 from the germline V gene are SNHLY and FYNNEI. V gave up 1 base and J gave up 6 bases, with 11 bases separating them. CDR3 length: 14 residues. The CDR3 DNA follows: TGTGCCAGCAGTGAAGTAACAGGGTCGGATACGCAGTATTTT. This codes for CASSEVTGSDTQYF.

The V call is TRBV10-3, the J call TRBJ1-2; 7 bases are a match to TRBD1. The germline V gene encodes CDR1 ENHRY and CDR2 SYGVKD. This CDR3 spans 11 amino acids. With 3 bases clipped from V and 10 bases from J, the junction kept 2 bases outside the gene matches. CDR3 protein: CAISDGTVYTF. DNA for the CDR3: TGTGCCATCAGTGACGGGACAGTCTACACCTTC.

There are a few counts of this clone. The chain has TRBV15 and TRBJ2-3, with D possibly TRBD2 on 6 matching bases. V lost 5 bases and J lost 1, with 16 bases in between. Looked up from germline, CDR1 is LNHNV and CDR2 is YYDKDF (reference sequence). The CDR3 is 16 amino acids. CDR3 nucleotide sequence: TGTGCCACCAGCGGGGGGAGCGGGCGAGGCACAGATACGCAGTATTTT. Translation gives CATSGGSGRGTDTQYF.

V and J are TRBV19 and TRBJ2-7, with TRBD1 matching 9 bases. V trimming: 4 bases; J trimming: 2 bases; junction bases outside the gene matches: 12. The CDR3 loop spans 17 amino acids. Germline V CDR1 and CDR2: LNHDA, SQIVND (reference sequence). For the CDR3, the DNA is TGTGCCAGTAGTACCCGTCCCGGGACAGGGAGGGCCTACGAGCAGTACTTC. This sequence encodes CASSTRPGTGRAYEQYF.